A selection of T cell receptor beta chains follows, all from one sample in a study of T-cell reconstitution after alpha-beta-depleted transplantation in children. In TCRdb, the PCR reads were re-called with MiXCR into one record per CDR3 protein. Here the sample spans about 980,000 distinct CDR3 sequences, about 29% being singletons. The input for sequencing was PBMCs, mostly from graft donor cells, taken 360 days after TCRalphabeta/CD19-depleted stem cell transplant. These receptors all stem from a boy in the first two years of life who had a stem cell transplant for SCID, so the T cells may come from the graft donor. The CDR3 runs from the conserved cysteine through the conserved F or W. D genes are given only for firm matches. Some rows mark clone size as missing; the rest say once, few, many or name a class of expanded clone.

j_call,d_call,clone_size,v_call,cdr3_nt,cdr3_aa
TRBJ2-7,.,.,TRBV4-3,TGCGCCAGCAGCCAAGGGCCGGACGGGCACGACTACGAGCAGTACTTC,CASSQGPDGHDYEQYF
TRBJ2-1,.,.,TRBV12-3/TRBV12-4,TGTGCCAGCAGTTTGTCTCCCGGGGAGCAGTTCTTC,CASSLSPGEQFF
TRBJ2-3,.,many,TRBV10-3,TGTGCCATCAGCCCCGGGACGTTCAATGGGGATACGCAGTATTTT,CAISPGTFNGDTQYF
TRBJ2-3,TRBD2,.,TRBV11-2,TGTGCCAGCAGCTTCCGGGGACTAGCGGGGGGCACAGATACGCAGTATTTT,CASSFRGLAGGTDTQYF
TRBJ2-2,TRBD2,.,TRBV5-1,TGCGCCAGCAGCTTGGTGCTAGCGGGTAGTACCGGGGAGCTGTTTTTT,CASSLVLAGSTGELFF
TRBJ2-7,.,.,TRBV12-3/TRBV12-4,TGTGCCAGCAGCCAGTACAGGGCCGAGCAGTACTTC,CASSQYRAEQYF
TRBJ2-1,TRBD2,few,TRBV15,TGTGCCACCAGCAGAGAGGGGGGAGGGGTGGACAATGAGCAGTTCTTC,CATSREGGGVDNEQFF
TRBJ2-3,.,.,TRBV29-1,TGCAGCGTTGAGCACGGGGAAGGGGGTTTGGGGACAGATACGCAGTATTTT,CSVEHGEGGLGTDTQYF
TRBJ2-2,.,.,TRBV7-2,TGTGCCAGCAGAAAACAGATTATGTCCGGGGAGCTGTTTTTT,CASRKQIMSGELFF
TRBJ2-7,.,.,TRBV18,TGTGCCAGCTCAGAGGCAGGGGGGACCTACGAGCAGTACTTC,CASSEAGGTYEQYF
TRBJ2-3,.,few,TRBV2,TGTGCCAGCAGTGAATGGGACACCTCCACAGATACGCAGTATTTT,CASSEWDTSTDTQYF
TRBJ1-4,TRBD1,.,TRBV5-1,TGCGCCAGCAGCTTGGCTTCCTCCGGGACAGGGGAGGGGAAACTGTTTTTT,CASSLASSGTGEGKLFF
TRBJ2-1,.,.,TRBV12-3/TRBV12-4,TGTGCCAGCAGTCTCCTTGACATTAGCGTCTACAATGAGCAGTTCTTC,CASSLLDISVYNEQFF
TRBJ2-2,.,.,TRBV9,TGTGCCAGCAGCGGGGACTTTAACACCGGGGAGCTGTTTTTT,CASSGDFNTGELFF
TRBJ1-6,.,few,TRBV7-9,TGTGCCAGCAGCCCGGGACCGAAGTTTTCACCCCTCCACTTT,CASSPGPKFSPLHF
TRBJ1-4,.,.,TRBV7-8,TGTGCCAGCAGCTTCGGGTGGCTGGCGCAAAAACTGTTTTTT,CASSFGWLAQKLFF
TRBJ2-2,.,few,TRBV11-2,TGTGCCAGCAGCTTTGGCGCTCCTGGGGAGCTGTTTTTT,CASSFGAPGELFF
TRBJ1-1,TRBD1,few,TRBV7-9,TGTGCCAGCAGCCGGACAGGGGGGCTCACTGAAGCTTTCTTT,CASSRTGGLTEAFF
TRBJ1-6,TRBD1,.,TRBV12-3/TRBV12-4,TGTGCCAGCAGTTTTAAGACAGGGGGTTCACCCCTCCACTTT,CASSFKTGGSPLHF
TRBJ2-4,.,few,TRBV6-1,TGTGCCAGCAGCCCTACTTCAACAGGAGCCAAAAACATTCAGTACTTC,CASSPTSTGAKNIQYF
TRBJ2-2,.,few,TRBV5-1,TGCGCCAGCAGCTTGAGCTCCTTAGGGGAGCTGTTTTTT,CASSLSSLGELFF
TRBJ2-2,.,.,TRBV5-6,TGTGCCAGCAGCTTGGAGGGGGGCGCGAACACCGGGGAGCTGTTTTTT,CASSLEGGANTGELFF
TRBJ2-5,.,.,TRBV20-1,TGCAGTGCTAGTTCGGTGACTGGGACCCAGTACTTC,CSASSVTGTQYF
TRBJ2-5,TRBD2,.,TRBV2,TGTGCCAGCAAGGGACTAGCGGCCCGGGAGACCCAGTACTTC,CASKGLAARETQYF
TRBJ2-7,TRBD1,few,TRBV19,TGTGCCAGTAGTATCCGGGACAGGGGTCGAAGGAGCGAGCAGTACTTC,CASSIRDRGRRSEQYF
TRBJ2-7,.,.,TRBV4-3,TGCGCCAGCAGCCAAGATATGACGGTTCTCCGGGAGCAGTACTTC,CASSQDMTVLREQYF
TRBJ1-2,.,few,TRBV4-2,TGTGCCAGCAGCCAAGAGGTCACTTCTAACTATGGCTACACCTTC,CASSQEVTSNYGYTF
TRBJ2-3,.,.,TRBV12-3/TRBV12-4,TGTGCCAGCAGTTTATACGGGGGCCGCGGCGATACGCAGTATTTT,CASSLYGGRGDTQYF
TRBJ2-3,TRBD1,.,TRBV25-1,TGTGCCAGCAGAGCACAGGGGCGGGATACGCAGTATTTT,CASRAQGRDTQYF
TRBJ1-1,.,few,TRBV9,TGTGCCAGCAGCGTAGGTGTTTTGACTGAAGCTTTCTTT,CASSVGVLTEAFF
TRBJ1-1,.,.,TRBV29-1,TGCAGCGTTAGTAGGTCCAACACTGAAGCTTTCTTT,CSVSRSNTEAFF
TRBJ2-1,TRBD2,many,TRBV5-1,TGCGCCAGCAGCTTGGAAGTAAGACTAGCAGATGAGCAGTTCTTC,CASSLEVRLADEQFF
TRBJ2-5,TRBD2,.,TRBV20-1,TGCAGTGCGGACCTAGCGGGGGGCCCCCAAGAGACCCAGTACTTC,CSADLAGGPQETQYF
TRBJ2-3,.,few,TRBV20-1,TGCAGTGCATCAAGAGAGAGTAGACGGGATACGCAGTATTTT,CSASRESRRDTQYF
TRBJ2-3,TRBD2,.,TRBV2,TGTACCAGCTGTGGAGTTCCGGGACTAGCGGGGAGACACACAGATACGCAGTATTTT,CTSCGVPGLAGRHTDTQYF
TRBJ1-1,.,.,TRBV10-3,TGTGCCATCAGTAGCTTTCGCTTCGAACCCTTCATGAACACTGAAGCTTTCTTT,CAISSFRFEPFMNTEAFF
TRBJ2-1,.,.,TRBV10-3,TGTGCCATCAGTGATGGGGCGCGGATCGCCGAGCAGTTCTTC,CAISDGARIAEQFF
TRBJ1-5,.,.,TRBV29-1,TGCAGCGTCTCGACAGGAGATTACAATCAGCCCCAGCATTTT,CSVSTGDYNQPQHF
TRBJ1-2,.,once,TRBV4-1,TGCGCCAGCAGCCAAGCTAATCGCTATGGCTACACCTTC,CASSQANRYGYTF
TRBJ2-1,TRBD1,few,TRBV25-1,TGTGCCAGCAGTGGTAGGACAGGGAAGGCCTACAATGAGCAGTTCTTC,CASSGRTGKAYNEQFF
TRBJ2-3,.,few,TRBV6-1,TGTGCCAGCAGCGCGGGCCTGAGCGCGCTTATGCATACGCAGTATTTT,CASSAGLSALMHTQYF
TRBJ2-1,TRBD2,.,TRBV6-5,TGTGCCAGCAGTTACTCGAGCGGGGGGCTTAATGAGCAGTTCTTC,CASSYSSGGLNEQFF
TRBJ2-1,TRBD1,few,TRBV5-1,TGCGCCAGCAGCAGGTATCACAGGGGGAACTCCTACAATGAGCAGTTCTTC,CASSRYHRGNSYNEQFF
TRBJ2-2,.,few,TRBV7-2,TGTGCCAGCAGCTTAGATGGGGCCGGGGAGCTGTTTTTT,CASSLDGAGELFF
TRBJ2-4,.,.,TRBV12-3/TRBV12-4,TGTGCCAGCAGTTTATACAACAAAAACATTCAGTACTTC,CASSLYNKNIQYF
TRBJ2-5,.,few,TRBV5-1,TGCGCCAGCAGCTTGTCGCCATACCAAGAGACCCAGTACTTC,CASSLSPYQETQYF
TRBJ2-5,.,.,TRBV9,TGTGCCAGCAGCTCCAGAGGGGGGGAGGAGACCCAGTACTTC,CASSSRGGEETQYF
TRBJ2-7,.,few,TRBV7-2,TGTGCCAGCAGCCCCTTAGGGCAGGGGATCTCCTACGAGCAGTACTTC,CASSPLGQGISYEQYF
TRBJ2-3,TRBD2,.,TRBV4-3,TGCGCCAGCAGCCAATTGGGGTCTAGCGGGGGGGCAACAGATACGCAGTATTTT,CASSQLGSSGGATDTQYF
TRBJ2-7,.,.,TRBV29-1,TGCAGCGTTGGGGCCCGGGCAGGGAGCTCCTACGAGCAGTACTTC,CSVGARAGSSYEQYF
TRBJ1-2,.,.,TRBV14,TGTGCCAGCAGCCAAGGGGTCCAGGCCACTATACGATTC,CASSQGVQATIRF
TRBJ1-5,.,few,TRBV10-3,TGTGCCATTTCGGGTAGCGGCAATCAGCCCCAGCATTTT,CAISGSGNQPQHF
TRBJ2-3,TRBD2,.,TRBV10-3,TGTGCCATCAGTGAAGTAGCGGGGATCACAGATACGCAGTATTTT,CAISEVAGITDTQYF
TRBJ2-5,TRBD2,.,TRBV5-1,TGCGCCAGCAGCTTGGGGACTAGCGGGACTCAAGAGACCCAGTACTTC,CASSLGTSGTQETQYF